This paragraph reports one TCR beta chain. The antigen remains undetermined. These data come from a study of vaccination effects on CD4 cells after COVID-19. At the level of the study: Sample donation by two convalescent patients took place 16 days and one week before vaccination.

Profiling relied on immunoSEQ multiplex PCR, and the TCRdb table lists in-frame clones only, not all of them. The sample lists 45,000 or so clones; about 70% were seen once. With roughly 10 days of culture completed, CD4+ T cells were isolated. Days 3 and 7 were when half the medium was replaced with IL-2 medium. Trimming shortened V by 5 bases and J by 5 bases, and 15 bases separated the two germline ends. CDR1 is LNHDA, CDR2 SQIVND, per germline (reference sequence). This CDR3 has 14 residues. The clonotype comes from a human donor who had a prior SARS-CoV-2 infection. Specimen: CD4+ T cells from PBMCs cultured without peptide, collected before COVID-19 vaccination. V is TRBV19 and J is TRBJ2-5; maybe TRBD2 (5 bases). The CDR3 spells CASSGRDRDETQYF. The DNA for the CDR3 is TGTGCCAGTAGTGGCCGGGATCGAGATGAGACCCAGTACTTC.